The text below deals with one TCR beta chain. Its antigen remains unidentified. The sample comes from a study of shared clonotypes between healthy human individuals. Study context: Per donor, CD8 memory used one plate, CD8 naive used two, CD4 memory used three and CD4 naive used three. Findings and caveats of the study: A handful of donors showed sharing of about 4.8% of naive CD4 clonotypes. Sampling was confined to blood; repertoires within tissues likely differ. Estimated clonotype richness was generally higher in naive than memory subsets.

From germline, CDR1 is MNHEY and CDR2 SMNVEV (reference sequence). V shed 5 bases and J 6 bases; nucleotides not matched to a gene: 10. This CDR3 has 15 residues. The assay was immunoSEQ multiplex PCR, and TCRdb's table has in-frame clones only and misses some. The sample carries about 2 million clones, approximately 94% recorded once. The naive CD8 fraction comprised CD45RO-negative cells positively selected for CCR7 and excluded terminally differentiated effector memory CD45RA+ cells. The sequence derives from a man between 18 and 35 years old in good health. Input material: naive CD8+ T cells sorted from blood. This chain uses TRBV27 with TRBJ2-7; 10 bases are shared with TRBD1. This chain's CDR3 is CASSPPGTGDREQYF. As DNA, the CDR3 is TGTGCCAGCAGTCCACCCGGGACAGGGGATCGCGAGCAGTACTTC.